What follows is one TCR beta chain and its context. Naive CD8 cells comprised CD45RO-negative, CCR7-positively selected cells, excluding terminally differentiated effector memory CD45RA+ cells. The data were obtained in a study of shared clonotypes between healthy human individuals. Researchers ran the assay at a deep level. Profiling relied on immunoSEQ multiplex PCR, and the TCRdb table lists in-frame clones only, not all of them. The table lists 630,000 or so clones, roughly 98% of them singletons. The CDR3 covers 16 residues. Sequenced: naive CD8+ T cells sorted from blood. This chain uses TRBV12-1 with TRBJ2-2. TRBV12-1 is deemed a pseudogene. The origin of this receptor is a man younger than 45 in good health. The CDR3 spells CASEGTGTEDTGELFF. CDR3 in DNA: TGTGCCAGCGAGGGGACCGGGACGGAGGACACCGGGGAGCTGTTTTTT.